The clone carrying this TCR beta chain has more than one count but fewer than ten. The record originates from a study of cytomegalovirus exposure and HLA in healthy donors. In germline, CDR1 is SNHLY, CDR2 FYNNEI. The V end was cut by 0 bases, the J end by 6 bases, with 17 bases between. The CDR3 spans 16 residues. A multiplex PCR was run with 60 Vbeta primers and 13 Jbeta primers. The protocol was immunoSEQ multiplex PCR, while the TCRdb copy is restricted to in-frame clones and leaves out a portion. The table has around 130,000 clones, just under 80% seen once. This clonotype was sampled from a man aged 25 to 40 in good health and CMV-seronegative. V usage is TRBV2 and J usage is TRBJ2-5, with D tentatively TRBD1 (7 bases). The sequenced sample was PBMCs. The CDR3 coding sequence is TGTGCCAGCAGTGAAGCCCTGACAGGGAGGAGTCAGACCCAGTACTTC. This codes for CASSEALTGRSQTQYF.